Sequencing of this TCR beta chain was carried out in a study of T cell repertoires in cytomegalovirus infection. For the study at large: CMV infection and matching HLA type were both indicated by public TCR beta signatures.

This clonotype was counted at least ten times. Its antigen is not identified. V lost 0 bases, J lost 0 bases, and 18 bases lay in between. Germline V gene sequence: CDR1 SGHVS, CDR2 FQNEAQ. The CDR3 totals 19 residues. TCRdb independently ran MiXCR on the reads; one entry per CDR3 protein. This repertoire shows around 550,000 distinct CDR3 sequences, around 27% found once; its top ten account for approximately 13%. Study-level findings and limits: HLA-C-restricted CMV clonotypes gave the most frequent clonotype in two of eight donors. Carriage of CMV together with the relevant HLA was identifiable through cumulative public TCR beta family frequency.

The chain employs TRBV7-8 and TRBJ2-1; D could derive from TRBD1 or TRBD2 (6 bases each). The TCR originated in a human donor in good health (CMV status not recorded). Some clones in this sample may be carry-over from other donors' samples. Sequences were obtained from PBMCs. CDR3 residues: CASSLARGQGGSSYNEQFF. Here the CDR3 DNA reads TGTGCCAGCAGCTTAGCGCGGGGACAAGGGGGAAGCTCCTACAATGAGCAGTTCTTC.